This T cell receptor (beta chain) originates from a study of cytomegalovirus exposure and HLA in healthy donors. Germline CDR1 is SGHRS and CDR2 is YFSETQ. V lost 4 bases, J lost 4 bases, and 5 bases lay in between. The CDR3 totals 11 residues. PCR primers comprised 60 Vbeta and 13 Jbeta primers. The protocol was immunoSEQ multiplex PCR, while the TCRdb copy is restricted to in-frame clones and leaves out a portion. The table records about 220,000 clones, 75% of them present only once. The origin of this receptor is a woman aged 25 to 39 in good health and CMV-seronegative. Sequencing was performed on PBMCs. The chain combines TRBV5-1 with TRBJ1-1; D unresolved. For the CDR3, the DNA is TGCGCCAGCAGCCCAGGCACTGAAGCTTTCTTT. Amino acid sequence: CASSPGTEAFF.